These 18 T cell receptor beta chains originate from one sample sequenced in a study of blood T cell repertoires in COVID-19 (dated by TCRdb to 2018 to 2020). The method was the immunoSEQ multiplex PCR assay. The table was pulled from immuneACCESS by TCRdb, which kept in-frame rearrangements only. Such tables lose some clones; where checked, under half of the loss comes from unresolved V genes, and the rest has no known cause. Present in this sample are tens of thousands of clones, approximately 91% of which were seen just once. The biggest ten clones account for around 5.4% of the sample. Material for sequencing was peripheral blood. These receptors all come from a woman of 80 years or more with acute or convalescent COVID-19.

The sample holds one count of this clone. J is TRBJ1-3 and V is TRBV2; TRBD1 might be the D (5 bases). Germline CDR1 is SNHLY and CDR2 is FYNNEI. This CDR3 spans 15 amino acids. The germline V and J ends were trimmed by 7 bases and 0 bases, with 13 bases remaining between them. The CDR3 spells CASTVGLSSGNTIYF. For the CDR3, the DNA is TGTGCCAGCACGGTGGGACTTAGCTCTGGAAACACCATATATTTT.

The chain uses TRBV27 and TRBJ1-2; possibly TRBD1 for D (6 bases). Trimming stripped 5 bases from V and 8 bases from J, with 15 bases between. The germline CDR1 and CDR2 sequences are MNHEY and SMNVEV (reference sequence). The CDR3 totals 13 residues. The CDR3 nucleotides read TGTGCCAGCAGTACTGACAGGCGCAGGGGCTACACCTTC. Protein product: CASSTDRRRGYTF.

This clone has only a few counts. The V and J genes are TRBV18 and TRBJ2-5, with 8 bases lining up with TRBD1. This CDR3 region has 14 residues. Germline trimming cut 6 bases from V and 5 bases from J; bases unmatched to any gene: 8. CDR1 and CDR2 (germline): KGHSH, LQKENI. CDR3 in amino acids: CASSPGQGWETQYF. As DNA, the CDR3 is TGTGCCAGCTCCCCCGGACAGGGTTGGGAGACCCAGTACTTC.

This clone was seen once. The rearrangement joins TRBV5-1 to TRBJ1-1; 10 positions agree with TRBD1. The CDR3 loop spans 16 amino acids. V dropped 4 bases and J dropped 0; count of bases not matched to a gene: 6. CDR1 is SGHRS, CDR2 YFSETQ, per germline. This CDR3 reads CASSTRQGAMNTEAFF. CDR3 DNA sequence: TGCGCCAGCAGCACTCGACAGGGGGCCATGAACACTGAAGCTTTCTTT.

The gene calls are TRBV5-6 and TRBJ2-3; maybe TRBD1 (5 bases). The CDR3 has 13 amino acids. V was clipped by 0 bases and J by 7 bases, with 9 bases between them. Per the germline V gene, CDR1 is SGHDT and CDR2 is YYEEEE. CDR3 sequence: CASSLVGQNTQYF. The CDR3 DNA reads TGTGCCAGCAGCTTGGTGGGGCAGAATACGCAGTATTTT.

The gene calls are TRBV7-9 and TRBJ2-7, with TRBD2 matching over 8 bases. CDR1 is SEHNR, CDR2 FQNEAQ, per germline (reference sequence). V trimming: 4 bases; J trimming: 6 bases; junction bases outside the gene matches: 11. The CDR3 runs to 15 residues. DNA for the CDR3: TGTGCCAGCAGCTCACCTTGGCGGGGGGAAGGCGAGCAGTACTTC. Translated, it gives CASSSPWRGEGEQYF. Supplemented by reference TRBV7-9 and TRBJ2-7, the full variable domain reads DTGVSQNPRHKITKRGQNVTFRCDPISEHNRLYWYRQTLGQGPEFLTYFQNEAQLEKSRLLSDRFSAERPKGSFSTLEIQRTEQGDSAMYLCASSSPWRGEGEQYFGPGTRLTVT.

As DNA, the CDR3 is TGTGCCAGCGGGGCAGGGTCCTCTGGGGCCAACGTCCTGACTTTC. This gives the protein CASGAGSSGANVLTF. The V gene is TRBV2, the J gene TRBJ2-6, with D perhaps TRBD1 (5 bases). The CDR3 covers 15 residues. The germline V gene has CDR1 SNHLY and CDR2 FYNNEI. The V gene lost 8 bases and the J gene lost 0 bases, with 11 bases spanning the gap.

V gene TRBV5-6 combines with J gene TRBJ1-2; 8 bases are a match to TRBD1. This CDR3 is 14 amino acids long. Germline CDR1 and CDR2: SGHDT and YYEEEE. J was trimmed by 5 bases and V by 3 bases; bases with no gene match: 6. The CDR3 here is CASSSRDRIYGYTF. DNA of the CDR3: TGTGCCAGCAGCTCGCGGGACAGGATTTATGGCTACACCTTC.

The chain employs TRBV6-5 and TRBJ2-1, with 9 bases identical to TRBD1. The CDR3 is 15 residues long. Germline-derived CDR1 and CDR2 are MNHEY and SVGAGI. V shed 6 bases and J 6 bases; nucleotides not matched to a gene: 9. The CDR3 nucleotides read TGTGCCAGCAGCTATACAGGGGGCAGGGGCAATGAGCAGTTCTTC. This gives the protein CASSYTGGRGNEQFF.

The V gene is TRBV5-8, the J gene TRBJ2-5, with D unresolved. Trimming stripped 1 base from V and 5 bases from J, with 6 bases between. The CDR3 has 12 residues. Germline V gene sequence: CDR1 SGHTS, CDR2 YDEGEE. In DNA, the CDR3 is TGTGCCAGCAGCTTGACAGCCGAGACCCAGTACTTC. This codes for CASSLTAETQYF.

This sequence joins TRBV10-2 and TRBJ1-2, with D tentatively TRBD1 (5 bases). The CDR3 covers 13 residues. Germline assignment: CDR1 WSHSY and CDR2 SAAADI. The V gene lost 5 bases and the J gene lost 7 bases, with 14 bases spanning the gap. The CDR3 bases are TGCGCCAGCAGTTTCGGGGGATATAGTGGCTACACCTTC. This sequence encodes CASSFGGYSGYTF.

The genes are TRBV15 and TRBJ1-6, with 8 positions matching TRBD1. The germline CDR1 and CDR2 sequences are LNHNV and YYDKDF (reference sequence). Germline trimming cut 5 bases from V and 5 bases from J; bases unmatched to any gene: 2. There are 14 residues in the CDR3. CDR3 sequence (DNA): TGTGCCACCAGCGGACAGGGCGATAATTCACCCCTCCACTTT. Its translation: CATSGQGDNSPLHF.

CDR3 DNA sequence: TGTGCCTGGAGGGACAGGCAAAATAGCAATCAGCCCCAGCATTTT. Amino acids: CAWRDRQNSNQPQHF. V and J are TRBV30 and TRBJ1-5, with TRBD1 matching over 7 bases. This CDR3 region has 15 residues. CDR1 and CDR2 (germline): GTSNPN, SVGIG (reference sequence). V gave up 3 bases and J gave up 0 bases; unmatched junction bases: 5.

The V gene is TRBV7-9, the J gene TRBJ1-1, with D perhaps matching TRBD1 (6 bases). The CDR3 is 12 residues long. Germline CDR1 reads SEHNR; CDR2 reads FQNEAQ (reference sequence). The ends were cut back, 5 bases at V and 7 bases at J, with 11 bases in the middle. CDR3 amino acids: CASSRGQYEAFF. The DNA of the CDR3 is TGTGCCAGCAGCCGAGGACAGTATGAAGCTTTCTTT.

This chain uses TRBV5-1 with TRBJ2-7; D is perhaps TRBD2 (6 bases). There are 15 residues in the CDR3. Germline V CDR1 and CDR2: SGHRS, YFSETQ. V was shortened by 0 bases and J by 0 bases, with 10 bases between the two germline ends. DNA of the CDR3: TGCGCCAGCAGCTTGGCCGCGGGGAACTCCTACGAGCAGTACTTC. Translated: CASSLAAGNSYEQYF.

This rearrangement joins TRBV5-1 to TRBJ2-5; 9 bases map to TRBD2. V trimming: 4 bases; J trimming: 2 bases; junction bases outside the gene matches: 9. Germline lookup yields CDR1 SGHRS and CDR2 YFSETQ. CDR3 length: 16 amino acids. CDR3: CASSVRSGGPQETQYF. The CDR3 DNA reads TGCGCCAGCAGCGTCAGGAGCGGGGGGCCTCAAGAGACCCAGTACTTC.

CDR3 coding DNA: TGTGCCAGCAATCTCAGGGCTTACGGGAGCAATCAGCCCCAGCATTTT. Its protein is CASNLRAYGSNQPQHF. This sequence joins TRBV6-6 and TRBJ1-5, with D possibly matching TRBD1 (5 bases). The CDR3 length is 16 residues. Germline values: CDR1 MNHNY, CDR2 SVGAGI (reference sequence). Trimming removed 7 bases from V and 1 base from J, with 17 bases in between.

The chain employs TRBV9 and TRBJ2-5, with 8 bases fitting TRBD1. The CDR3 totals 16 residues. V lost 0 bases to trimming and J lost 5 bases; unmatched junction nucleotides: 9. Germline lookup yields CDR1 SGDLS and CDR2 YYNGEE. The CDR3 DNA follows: TGTGCCAGCAGCGTAGCTGGCGACAGGGGCCTGGAGACCCAGTACTTC. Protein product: CASSVAGDRGLETQYF.